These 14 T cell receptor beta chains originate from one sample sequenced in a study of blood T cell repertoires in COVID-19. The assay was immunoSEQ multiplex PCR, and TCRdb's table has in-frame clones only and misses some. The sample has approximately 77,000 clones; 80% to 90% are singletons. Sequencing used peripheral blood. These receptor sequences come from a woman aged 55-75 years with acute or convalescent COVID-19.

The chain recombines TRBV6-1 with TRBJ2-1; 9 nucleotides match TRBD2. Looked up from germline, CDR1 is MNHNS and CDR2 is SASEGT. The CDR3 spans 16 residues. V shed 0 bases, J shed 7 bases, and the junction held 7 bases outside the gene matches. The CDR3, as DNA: TGTGCCAGCAGTGAAGCGCGGGGGGGGACCCCTAATGAGCAGTTCTTC. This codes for CASSEARGGTPNEQFF.

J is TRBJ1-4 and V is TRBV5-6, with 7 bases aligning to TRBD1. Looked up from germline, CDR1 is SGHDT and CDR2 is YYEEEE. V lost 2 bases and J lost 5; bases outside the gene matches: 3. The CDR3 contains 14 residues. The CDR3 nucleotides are TGTGCCAGCAGCTTCGGGACAGAGAATGAAAAACTGTTTTTT. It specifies CASSFGTENEKLFF.

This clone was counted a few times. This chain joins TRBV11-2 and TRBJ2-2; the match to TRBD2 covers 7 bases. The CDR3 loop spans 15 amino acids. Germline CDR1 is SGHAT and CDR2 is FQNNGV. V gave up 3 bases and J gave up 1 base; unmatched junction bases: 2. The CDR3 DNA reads TGTGCCAGCAGCTTGGGCGGGGGGAACACCGGGGAGCTGTTTTTT. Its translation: CASSLGGGNTGELFF.

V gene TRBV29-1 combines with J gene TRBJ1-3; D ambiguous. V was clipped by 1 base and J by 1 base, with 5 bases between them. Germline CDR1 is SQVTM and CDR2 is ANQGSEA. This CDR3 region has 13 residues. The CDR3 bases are TGCAGCGTTGAAGGCGGGTCTGGAAACACCATATATTTT. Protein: CSVEGGSGNTIYF.

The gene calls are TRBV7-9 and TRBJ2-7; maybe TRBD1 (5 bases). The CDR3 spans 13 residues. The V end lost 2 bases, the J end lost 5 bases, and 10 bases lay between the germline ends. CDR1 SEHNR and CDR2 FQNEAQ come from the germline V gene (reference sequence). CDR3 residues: CASSLFPGNEQYF. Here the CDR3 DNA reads TGTGCCAGCAGCTTATTTCCAGGGAACGAGCAGTACTTC. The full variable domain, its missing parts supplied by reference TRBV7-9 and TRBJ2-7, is DTGVSQNPRHKITKRGQNVTFRCDPISEHNRLYWYRQTLGQGPEFLTYFQNEAQLEKSRLLSDRFSAERPKGSFSTLEIQRTEQGDSAMYLCASSLFPGNEQYFGPGTRLTVT.

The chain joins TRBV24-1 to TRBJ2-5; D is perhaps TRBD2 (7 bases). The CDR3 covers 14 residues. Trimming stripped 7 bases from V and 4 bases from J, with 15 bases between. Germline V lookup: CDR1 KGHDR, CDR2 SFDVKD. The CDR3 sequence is CATSDPGGRETQYF. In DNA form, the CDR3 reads TGTGCCACCAGCGACCCGGGGGGCCGAGAGACCCAGTACTTC.

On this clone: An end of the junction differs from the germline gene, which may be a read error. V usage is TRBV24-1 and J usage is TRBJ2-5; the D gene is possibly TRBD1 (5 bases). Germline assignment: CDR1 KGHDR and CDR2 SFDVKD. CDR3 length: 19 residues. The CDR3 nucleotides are TGTGCCACCAGCGATTTTAAGGGCAGGGTACAGGCATTGCAAGAGACCCAGTACTTC. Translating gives CATSDFKGRVQALQETQYF.

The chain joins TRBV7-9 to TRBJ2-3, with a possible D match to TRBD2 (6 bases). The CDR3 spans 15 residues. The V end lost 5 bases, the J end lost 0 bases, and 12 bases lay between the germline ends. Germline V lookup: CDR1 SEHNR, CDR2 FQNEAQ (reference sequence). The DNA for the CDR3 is TGTGCCAGCAGCCTACTACTAGCTAGCACAGATACGCAGTATTTT. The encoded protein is CASSLLLASTDTQYF.

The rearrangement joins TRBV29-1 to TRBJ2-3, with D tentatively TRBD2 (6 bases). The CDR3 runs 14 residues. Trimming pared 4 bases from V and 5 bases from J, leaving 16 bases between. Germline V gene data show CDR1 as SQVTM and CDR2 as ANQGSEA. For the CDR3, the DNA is TGCAGCGTTGTTTGGCCTCCCGGGGGAGATACGCAGTATTTT. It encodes CSVVWPPGGDTQYF.

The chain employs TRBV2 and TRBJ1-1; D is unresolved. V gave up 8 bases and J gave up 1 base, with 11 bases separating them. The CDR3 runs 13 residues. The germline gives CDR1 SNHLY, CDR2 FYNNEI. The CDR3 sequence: CASHRTGNTEAFF. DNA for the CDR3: TGTGCCAGCCACCGGACTGGGAACACTGAAGCTTTCTTT.

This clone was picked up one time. CDR3 amino acids: CASSPTGKNNSPLHF. The CDR3 nucleotides read TGTGCCAGCAGCCCGACAGGGAAAAATAATTCACCCCTCCACTTT. This chain connects TRBV6-5 to TRBJ1-6, with 7 bases matching TRBD1. Per the germline V gene, CDR1 is MNHEY and CDR2 is SVGAGI. The CDR3 consists of 15 residues. Trimming at V came to 6 bases and at J to 5 bases, leaving 7 bases not matched to a gene.

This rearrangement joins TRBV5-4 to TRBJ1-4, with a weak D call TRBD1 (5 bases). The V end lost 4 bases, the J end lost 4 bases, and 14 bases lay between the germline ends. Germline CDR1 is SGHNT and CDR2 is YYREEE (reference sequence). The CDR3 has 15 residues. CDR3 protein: CASSRGLEGNEKLFF. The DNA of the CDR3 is TGTGCCAGCAGCCGGGGGTTAGAGGGTAATGAAAAACTGTTTTTT.

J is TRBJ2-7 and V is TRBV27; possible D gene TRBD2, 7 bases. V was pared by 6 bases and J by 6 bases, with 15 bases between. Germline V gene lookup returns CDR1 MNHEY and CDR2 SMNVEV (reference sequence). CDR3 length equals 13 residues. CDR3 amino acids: CASSQIGGVEQYF. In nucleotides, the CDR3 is TGTGCCAGCAGCCAGATAGGGGGGGTCGAGCAGTACTTC.

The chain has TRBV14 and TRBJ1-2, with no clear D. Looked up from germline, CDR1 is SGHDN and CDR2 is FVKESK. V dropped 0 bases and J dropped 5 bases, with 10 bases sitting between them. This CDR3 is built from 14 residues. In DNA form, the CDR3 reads TGTGCCAGCAGCCAAGACAGGAGGATATATGGCTACACCTTC. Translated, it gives CASSQDRRIYGYTF.